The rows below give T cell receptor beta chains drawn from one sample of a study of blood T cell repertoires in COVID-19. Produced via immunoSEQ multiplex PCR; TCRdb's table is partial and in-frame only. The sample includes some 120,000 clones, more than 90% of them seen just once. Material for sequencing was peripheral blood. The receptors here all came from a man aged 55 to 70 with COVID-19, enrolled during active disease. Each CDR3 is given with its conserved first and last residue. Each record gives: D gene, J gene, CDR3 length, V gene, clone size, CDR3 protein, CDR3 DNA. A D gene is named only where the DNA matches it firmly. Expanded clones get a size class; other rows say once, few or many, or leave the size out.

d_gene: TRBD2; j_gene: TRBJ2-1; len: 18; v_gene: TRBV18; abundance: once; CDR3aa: CASSPPVGGRPPGNEQFF; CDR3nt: TGTGCCAGCTCACCTCCTGTTGGCGGGAGGCCCCCGGGCAATGAGCAGTTCTTC
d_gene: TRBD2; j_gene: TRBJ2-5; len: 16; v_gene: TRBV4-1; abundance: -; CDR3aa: CASSRSSGHEGETQYF; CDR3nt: TGCGCCAGCAGCCGATCTAGCGGGCACGAAGGAGAGACCCAGTACTTC
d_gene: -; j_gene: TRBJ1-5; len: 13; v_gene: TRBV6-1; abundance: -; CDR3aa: CASSEEFNQPQHF; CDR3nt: TGTGCCAGCAGTGAGGAGTTCAATCAGCCCCAGCATTTT
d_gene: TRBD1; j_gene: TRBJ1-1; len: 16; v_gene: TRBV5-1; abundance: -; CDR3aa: CASSAGTGLLNTEAFF; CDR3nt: TGCGCCAGCAGCGCCGGGACAGGGTTGCTGAACACTGAAGCTTTCTTT
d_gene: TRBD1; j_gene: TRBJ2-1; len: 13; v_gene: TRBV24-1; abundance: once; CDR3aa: CATSDTGANEQFF; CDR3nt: TGTGCCACCAGTGACACAGGGGCGAATGAGCAGTTCTTC
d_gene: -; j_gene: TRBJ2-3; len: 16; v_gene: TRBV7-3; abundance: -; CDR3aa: CASSLNPGISTDTQYF; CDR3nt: TGTGCCAGCAGCTTAAACCCAGGGATAAGCACAGATACGCAGTATTTT
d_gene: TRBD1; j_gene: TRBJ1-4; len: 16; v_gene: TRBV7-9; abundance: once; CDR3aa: CASSPRQGWINEKLFF; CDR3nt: TGTGCCAGCAGTCCGAGACAGGGGTGGATTAATGAAAAACTGTTTTTT
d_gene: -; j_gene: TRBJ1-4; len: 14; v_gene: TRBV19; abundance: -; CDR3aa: CASCKGATNEKLFF; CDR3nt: TGTGCCAGTTGTAAGGGGGCAACTAATGAAAAACTGTTTTTT
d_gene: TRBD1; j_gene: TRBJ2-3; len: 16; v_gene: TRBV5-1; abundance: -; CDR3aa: CASSLTRTGRTDTQYF; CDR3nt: TGCGCCAGCAGCCTTACCAGGACAGGGCGCACAGATACGCAGTATTTT
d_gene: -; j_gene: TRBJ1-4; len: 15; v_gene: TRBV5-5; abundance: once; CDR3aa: CASSSLQVVQEKLFF; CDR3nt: TGTGCCAGCAGCTCTTTACAGGTCGTCCAGGAAAAACTGTTTTTT
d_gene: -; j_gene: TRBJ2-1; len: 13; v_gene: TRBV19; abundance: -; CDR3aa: CASSIDTVNEQFF; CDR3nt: TGTGCCAGTAGTATAGATACAGTCAATGAGCAGTTCTTC
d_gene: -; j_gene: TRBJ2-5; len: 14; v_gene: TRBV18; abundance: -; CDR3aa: CASSPNRQGETQYF; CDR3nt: TGTGCCAGCTCACCAAACAGGCAGGGGGAGACCCAGTACTTC
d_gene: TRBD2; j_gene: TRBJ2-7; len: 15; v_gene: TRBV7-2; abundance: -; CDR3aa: CASSLSPRRGDEQYF; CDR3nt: TGTGCCAGCAGCTTAAGCCCCAGGCGGGGGGACGAGCAGTACTTC
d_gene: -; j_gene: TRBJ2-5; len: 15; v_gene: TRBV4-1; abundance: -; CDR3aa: CASSQDSDSQETQYF; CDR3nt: TGCGCCAGCAGCCAAGATTCGGACAGCCAAGAGACCCAGTACTTC
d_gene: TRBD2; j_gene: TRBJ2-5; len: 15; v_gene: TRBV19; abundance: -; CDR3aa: CASSRTSGEGETQYF; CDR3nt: TGTGCCAGTAGTAGGACTAGCGGGGAGGGAGAGACCCAGTACTTC
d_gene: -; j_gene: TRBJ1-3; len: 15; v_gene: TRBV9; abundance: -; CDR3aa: CASSVGIPSGNTIYF; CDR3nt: TGTGCCAGCAGCGTAGGTATCCCCTCTGGAAACACCATATATTTT
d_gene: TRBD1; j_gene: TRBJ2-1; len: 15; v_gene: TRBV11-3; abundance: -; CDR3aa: CASSLPGTGGNEQFF; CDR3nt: TGTGCCAGCAGCTTACCAGGGACAGGGGGCAATGAGCAGTTCTTC
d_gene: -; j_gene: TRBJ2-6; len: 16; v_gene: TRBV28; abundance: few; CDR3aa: CASTPTGEAGANVLTF; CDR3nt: TGTGCCAGCACCCCCACCGGGGAGGCTGGGGCCAACGTCCTGACTTTC
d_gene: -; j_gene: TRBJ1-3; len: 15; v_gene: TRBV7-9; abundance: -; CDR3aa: CASSLGTVSGNTIYF; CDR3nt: TGTGCCAGCAGCTTAGGGACAGTCTCTGGAAACACCATATATTTT
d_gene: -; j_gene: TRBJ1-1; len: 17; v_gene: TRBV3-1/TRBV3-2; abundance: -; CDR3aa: CASSQAFGQDTNTEAFF; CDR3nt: TGTGCCAGCAGCCAAGCATTTGGGCAGGATACCAACACTGAAGCTTTCTTT
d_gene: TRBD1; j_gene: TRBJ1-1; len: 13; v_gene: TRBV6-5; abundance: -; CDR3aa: CATYRGLNTEAFF; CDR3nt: TGTGCCACCTACAGGGGGTTGAACACTGAAGCTTTCTTT
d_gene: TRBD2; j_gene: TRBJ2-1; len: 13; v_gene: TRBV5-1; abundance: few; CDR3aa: CASSWSGNNEQFF; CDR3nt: TGCGCCAGCAGCTGGAGCGGGAACAATGAGCAGTTCTTC
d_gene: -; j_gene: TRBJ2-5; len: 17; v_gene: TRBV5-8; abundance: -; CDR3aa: CASSVGIGTQIQETQYF; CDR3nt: TGTGCCAGCAGTGTTGGGATCGGGACTCAAATCCAAGAGACCCAGTACTTC
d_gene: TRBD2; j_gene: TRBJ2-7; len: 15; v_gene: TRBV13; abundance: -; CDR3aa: CASSTVTSGRNEQYF; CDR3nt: TGTGCCAGCAGCACCGTGACTAGCGGGAGAAACGAGCAGTACTTC
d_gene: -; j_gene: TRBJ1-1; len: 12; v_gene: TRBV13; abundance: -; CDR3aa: CASSLSYTEAFF; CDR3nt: TGTGCCAGCAGCCTATCGTACACTGAAGCTTTCTTT
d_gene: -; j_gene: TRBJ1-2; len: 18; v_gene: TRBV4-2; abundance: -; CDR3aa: CASSQAVETASRSYGYTF; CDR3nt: TGTGCCAGCAGCCAAGCGGTAGAGACAGCCTCCCGGTCCTATGGCTACACCTTC
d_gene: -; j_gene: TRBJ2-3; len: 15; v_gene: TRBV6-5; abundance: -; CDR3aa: CASSPTATSTDTQYF; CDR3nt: TGTGCCAGCAGTCCGACTGCTACTAGCACAGATACGCAGTATTTT
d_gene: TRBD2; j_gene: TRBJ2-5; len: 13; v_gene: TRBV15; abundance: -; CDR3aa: CATSSGGVETQYF; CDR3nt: TGTGCCACCAGCAGTGGGGGGGTAGAGACCCAGTACTTC
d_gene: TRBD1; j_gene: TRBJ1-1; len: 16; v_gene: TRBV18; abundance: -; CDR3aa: CASSPPGTAVNTEAFF; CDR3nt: TGTGCCAGCTCACCACCGGGGACAGCGGTGAACACTGAAGCTTTCTTT
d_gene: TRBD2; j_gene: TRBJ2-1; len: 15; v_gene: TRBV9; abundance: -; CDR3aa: CASSVTSGRTDEQFF; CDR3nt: TGTGCCAGCAGCGTTACTAGCGGGAGAACGGATGAGCAGTTCTTC
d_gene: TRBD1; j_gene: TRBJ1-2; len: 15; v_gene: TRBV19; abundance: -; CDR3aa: CASSPTGTEIYGYTF; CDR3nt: TGTGCCAGTAGTCCCACCGGGACAGAAATATATGGCTACACCTTC
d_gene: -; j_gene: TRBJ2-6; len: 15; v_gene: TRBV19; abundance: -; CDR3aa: CASSINLSGANVLTF; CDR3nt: TGTGCCAGTAGTATAAATCTCTCTGGGGCCAACGTCCTGACTTTC
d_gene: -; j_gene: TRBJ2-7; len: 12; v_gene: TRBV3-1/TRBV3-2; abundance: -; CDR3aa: CASSRAGYEQYF; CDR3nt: TGTGCCAGCAGCCGGGCCGGCTACGAGCAGTACTTC
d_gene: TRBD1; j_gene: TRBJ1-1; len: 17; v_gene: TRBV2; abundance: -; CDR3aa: CASNWPGTGQGRTEAFF; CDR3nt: TGTGCCAGCAACTGGCCTGGGACAGGGCAGGGCCGAACTGAAGCTTTCTTT
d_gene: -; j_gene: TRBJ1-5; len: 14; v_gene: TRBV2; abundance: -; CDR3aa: CASSGSEANQPQHF; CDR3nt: TGTGCCAGCAGTGGTTCAGAGGCCAATCAGCCCCAGCATTTT
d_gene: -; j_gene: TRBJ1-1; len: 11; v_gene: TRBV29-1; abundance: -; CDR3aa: CSVETDIEAFF; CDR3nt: TGCAGCGTTGAAACGGACATTGAAGCTTTCTTT
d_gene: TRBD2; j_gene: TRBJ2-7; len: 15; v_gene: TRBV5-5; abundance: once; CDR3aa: CASSPGLADSYEQYF; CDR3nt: TGTGCCAGCAGCCCGGGACTAGCGGACTCCTACGAGCAGTACTTC
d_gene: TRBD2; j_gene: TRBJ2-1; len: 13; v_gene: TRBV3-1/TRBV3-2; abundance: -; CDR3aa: CASSQDRNGRPFF; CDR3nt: TGTGCCAGCAGCCAAGATCGAAACGGGAGGCCGTTCTTC
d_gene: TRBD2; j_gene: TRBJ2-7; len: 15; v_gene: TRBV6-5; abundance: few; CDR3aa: CASGWGGEINHEQYF; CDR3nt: TGTGCCAGCGGGTGGGGGGGAGAGATAAACCACGAGCAGTACTTC
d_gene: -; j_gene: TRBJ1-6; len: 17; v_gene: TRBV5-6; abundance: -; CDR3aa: CASSLAVIQGDHSPLHF; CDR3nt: TGTGCCAGCAGCTTGGCCGTCATCCAGGGTGATCATTCACCCCTCCACTTT
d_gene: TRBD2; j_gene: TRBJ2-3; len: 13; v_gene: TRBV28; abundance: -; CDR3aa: CASKLAGTDTQYF; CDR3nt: TGTGCCAGCAAGTTAGCGGGAACGGATACGCAGTATTTT
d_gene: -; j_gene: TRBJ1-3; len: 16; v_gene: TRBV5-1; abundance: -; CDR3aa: CASSPYPTSGGDTIYF; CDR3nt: TGCGCCAGCAGCCCTTACCCCACCTCGGGGGGAGACACCATATATTTT
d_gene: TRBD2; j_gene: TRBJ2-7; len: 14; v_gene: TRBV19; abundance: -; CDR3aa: CASSPQLAGYEQYF; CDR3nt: TGTGCCAGTAGTCCTCAACTAGCGGGCTACGAGCAGTACTTC
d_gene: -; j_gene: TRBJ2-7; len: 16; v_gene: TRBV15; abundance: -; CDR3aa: CATSRDRGQSSYEQYF; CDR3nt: TGTGCCACCAGCAGAGATAGAGGCCAAAGCTCCTACGAGCAGTACTTC
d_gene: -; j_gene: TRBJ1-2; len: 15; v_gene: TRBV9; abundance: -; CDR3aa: CASGKASFSGYGYTF; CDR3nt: TGTGCCAGCGGAAAGGCCTCCTTCTCGGGCTATGGCTACACCTTC
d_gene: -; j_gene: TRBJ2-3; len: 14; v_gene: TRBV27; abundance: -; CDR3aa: CASSLYRIADTQYF; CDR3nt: TGTGCCAGCAGTTTATACAGGATTGCAGATACGCAGTATTTT
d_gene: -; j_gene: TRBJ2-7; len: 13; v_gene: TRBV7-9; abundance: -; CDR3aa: CASSLWGAYEQYF; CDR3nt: TGTGCCAGCAGCTTATGGGGAGCCTACGAGCAGTACTTC
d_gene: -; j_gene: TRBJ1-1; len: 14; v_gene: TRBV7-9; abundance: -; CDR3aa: CASSSGTSNTEAFF; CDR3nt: TGTGCCAGCAGCTCCGGGACATCGAACACTGAAGCTTTCTTT
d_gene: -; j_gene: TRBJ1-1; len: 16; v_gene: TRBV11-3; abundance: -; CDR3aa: CASSPTGGGEDTEAFF; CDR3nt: TGTGCCAGCAGCCCGACGGGGGGCGGAGAGGACACTGAAGCTTTCTTT
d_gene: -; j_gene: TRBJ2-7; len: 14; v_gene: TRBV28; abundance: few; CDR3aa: CASRTLGSDYEQYF; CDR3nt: TGTGCCAGCAGAACGCTCGGGTCGGACTACGAGCAGTACTTC
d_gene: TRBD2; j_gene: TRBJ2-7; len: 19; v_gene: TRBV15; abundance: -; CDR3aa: CATSRDGGLAGLSSYEQYF; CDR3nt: TGTGCCACCAGCAGAGATGGGGGACTAGCGGGACTTAGCTCCTACGAGCAGTACTTC
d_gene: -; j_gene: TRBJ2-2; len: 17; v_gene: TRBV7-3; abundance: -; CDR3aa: CASSSYPRGSNTGELFF; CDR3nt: TGTGCCAGCAGCTCCTACCCCCGGGGATCGAACACCGGGGAGCTGTTTTTT
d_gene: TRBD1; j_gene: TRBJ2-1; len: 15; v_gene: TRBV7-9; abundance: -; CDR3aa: CASTVQGAPGDEQFF; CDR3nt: TGTGCCAGCACCGTACAGGGGGCTCCGGGGGATGAGCAGTTCTTC
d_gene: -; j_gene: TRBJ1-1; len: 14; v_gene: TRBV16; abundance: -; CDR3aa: CASSQLYGSSEAFF; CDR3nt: TGTGCCAGCAGCCAGTTGTACGGGAGCTCTGAAGCTTTCTTT
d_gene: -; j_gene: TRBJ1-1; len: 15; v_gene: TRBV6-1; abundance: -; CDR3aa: CASSEVAEMNTEAFF; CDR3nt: TGTGCCAGCAGTGAAGTTGCAGAAATGAACACTGAAGCTTTCTTT
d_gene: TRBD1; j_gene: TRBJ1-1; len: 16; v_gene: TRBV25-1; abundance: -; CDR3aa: CASRPTVGQGITEAFF; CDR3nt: TGTGCCAGCAGACCAACCGTCGGACAGGGGATCACTGAAGCTTTCTTT
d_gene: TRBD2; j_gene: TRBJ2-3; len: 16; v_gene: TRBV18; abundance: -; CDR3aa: CASSPGSSGTTDTQYF; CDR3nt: TGTGCCAGCTCACCAGGTTCCAGCGGGACCACAGATACGCAGTATTTT